The sequence of this T cell receptor beta chain was determined in a study of PD-L1 blockade in urothelial cancer. General study findings and limits: Better progression-free and overall survival followed lower pretreatment blood clonality.

Germline assignment: CDR1 SGHVS and CDR2 FQNEAQ. V lost 5 bases and J 9 bases, leaving 11 bases between the germline ends. This CDR3 spans 12 amino acids. Time point: peripheral blood 6 weeks after treatment start. Each patient presented with locally advanced or metastatic urothelial carcinoma. Per patient, between 1 and 8 samples were collected at pretreatment and on-treatment time points. Generated by immunoSEQ multiplex PCR, the TCRdb table keeps only in-frame clones and is missing some. Here the sample spans 95,000 to 150,000 clones, 86% being singletons. Points on this clone: The antigen remains undetermined.

V and J are TRBV7-8 and TRBJ2-1; D is unclear. This specimen was PBMCs, taken around atezolizumab (anti-PD-L1) treatment. The sequence was collected from a man in his fifties with urothelial cancer. The CDR3 DNA reads as TGTGCCAGCAGCCCGGTTGTCGGTGAGCAGTTCTTC. It translates to CASSPVVGEQFF.